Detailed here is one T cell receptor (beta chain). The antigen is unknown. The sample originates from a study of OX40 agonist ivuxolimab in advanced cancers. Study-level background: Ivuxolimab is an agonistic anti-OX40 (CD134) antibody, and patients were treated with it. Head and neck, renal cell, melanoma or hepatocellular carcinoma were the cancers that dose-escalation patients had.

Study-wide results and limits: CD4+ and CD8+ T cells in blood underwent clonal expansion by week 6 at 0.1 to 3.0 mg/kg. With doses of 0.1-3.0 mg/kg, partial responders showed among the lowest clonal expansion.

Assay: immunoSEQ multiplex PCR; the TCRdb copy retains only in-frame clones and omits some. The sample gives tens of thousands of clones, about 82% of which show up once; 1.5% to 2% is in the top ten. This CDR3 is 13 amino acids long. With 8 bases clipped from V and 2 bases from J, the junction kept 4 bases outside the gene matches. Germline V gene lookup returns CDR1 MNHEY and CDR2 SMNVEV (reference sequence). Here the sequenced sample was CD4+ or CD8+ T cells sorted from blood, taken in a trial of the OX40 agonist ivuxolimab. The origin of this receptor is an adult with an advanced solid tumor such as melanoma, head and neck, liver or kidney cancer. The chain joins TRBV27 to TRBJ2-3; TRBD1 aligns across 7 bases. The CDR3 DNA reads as TGTGCCAGCGGGACAGTCAACACAGATACGCAGTATTTT. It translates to CASGTVNTDTQYF.